This is a list of T cell receptor beta chains from one sample in a study of technical replicates of blood from four donors. Clones were read by immunoSEQ multiplex PCR, and TCRdb kept only the in-frame ones, dropping some. The data show around 70,000 clones, just under 95% seen once. Material for sequencing was T cells isolated from PBMCs. The source is a human donor in good health. CDR3s include the opening cysteine and the closing phenylalanine or tryptophan. The D gene is left open where the match is weak. Rows may omit the clone size; those that give it use once, few, many or a size class.

CDR3 protein: CASSQVLRGGRAFF
CDR3 DNA: TGCGCCAGCAGCCAAGTACTCAGGGGCGGGCGCGCTTTCTTT
J gene: TRBJ1-1
V gene: TRBV4-1
D gene: .
clone size: .

CDR3 protein: CATSDRANTEAFF
CDR3 DNA: TGCGCCACTTCGGACAGGGCGAACACTGAAGCTTTCTTT
J gene: TRBJ1-1
V gene: TRBV10-1
D gene: TRBD1
clone size: .

CDR3 protein: CASSFGPTYEQYF
CDR3 DNA: TGTGCCAGCAGCTTTGGCCCCACCTACGAGCAGTACTTC
J gene: TRBJ2-7
V gene: TRBV5-4
D gene: .
clone size: .

CDR3 protein: CAWSVRTGAYEQYF
CDR3 DNA: TGTGCCTGGAGTGTACGGACGGGGGCCTACGAGCAGTACTTC
J gene: TRBJ2-7
V gene: TRBV30
D gene: .
clone size: .

CDR3 protein: CASSLMVADSGAFTIEQFF
CDR3 DNA: TGTGCCAGCAGCTTAATGGTCGCGGATAGCGGGGCATTTACTATAGAGCAGTTCTTC
J gene: TRBJ2-1
V gene: TRBV13
D gene: TRBD2
clone size: .

CDR3 protein: CASSLGMGAGHGYTF
CDR3 DNA: TGTGCCAGCAGTTTAGGGATGGGAGCGGGGCACGGCTACACCTTC
J gene: TRBJ1-2
V gene: TRBV28
D gene: .
clone size: .

CDR3 protein: CASSQNTNTEAFF
CDR3 DNA: TGTGCCAGCAGCCAAAACACAAACACTGAAGCTTTCTTT
J gene: TRBJ1-1
V gene: TRBV7-3
D gene: .
clone size: .

CDR3 protein: CASSLGLADYEQYF
CDR3 DNA: TGTGCCAGCAGCTTGGGACTAGCCGACTACGAGCAGTACTTC
J gene: TRBJ2-7
V gene: TRBV5-4
D gene: TRBD2
clone size: .

CDR3 protein: CASSLRKGVTQYF
CDR3 DNA: TGTGCCAGCAGCTTACGGAAAGGGGTTACCCAGTACTTC
J gene: TRBJ2-5
V gene: TRBV13
D gene: .
clone size: .

CDR3 protein: CASSMGQGPSYEQYF
CDR3 DNA: TGTGCCAGCAGCATGGGACAGGGACCCTCCTACGAGCAGTACTTC
J gene: TRBJ2-7
V gene: TRBV7-8
D gene: TRBD1
clone size: .

CDR3 protein: CASSLFSHTQYF
CDR3 DNA: TGTGCCAGCAGTTTATTCTCTCATACGCAGTATTTT
J gene: TRBJ2-3
V gene: TRBV28
D gene: .
clone size: .

CDR3 protein: CASSSEYRAFF
CDR3 DNA: TGTGCCAGCTCATCCGAGTACCGGGCTTTCTTT
J gene: TRBJ1-1
V gene: TRBV18
D gene: .
clone size: .

CDR3 protein: CASSRGTSGQETQYF
CDR3 DNA: TGCGCCAGCAGCCGGGGGACTAGCGGGCAAGAGACCCAGTACTTC
J gene: TRBJ2-5
V gene: TRBV5-1
D gene: TRBD2
clone size: .

CDR3 protein: CASSIVQQQPQHF
CDR3 DNA: TGTGCCAGTAGTATAGTACAACAGCAGCCCCAGCATTTT
J gene: TRBJ1-5
V gene: TRBV19
D gene: .
clone size: once

CDR3 protein: CASSVASSGGMYNEQFF
CDR3 DNA: TGTGCCAGCAGCGTAGCGTCTAGCGGGGGAATGTACAATGAGCAGTTCTTC
J gene: TRBJ2-1
V gene: TRBV9
D gene: TRBD2
clone size: .

CDR3 protein: CASSVNRDTEAFF
CDR3 DNA: TGTGCCAGCAGCGTAAACAGGGACACTGAAGCTTTCTTT
J gene: TRBJ1-1
V gene: TRBV9
D gene: .
clone size: .

CDR3 protein: CASSPSSPPYYEQYF
CDR3 DNA: TGTGCCAGCAGTCCCTCTAGTCCCCCCTACTACGAGCAGTACTTC
J gene: TRBJ2-7
V gene: TRBV27
D gene: .
clone size: .

CDR3 protein: CASRTLAGGYNEQFF
CDR3 DNA: TGTGCCAGCAGGACCCTAGCGGGGGGCTACAATGAGCAGTTCTTC
J gene: TRBJ2-1
V gene: TRBV28
D gene: TRBD2
clone size: .

CDR3 protein: CASSQETGGNYGYTF
CDR3 DNA: TGCGCCAGCAGCCAAGAGACAGGGGGAAACTATGGCTACACCTTC
J gene: TRBJ1-2
V gene: TRBV4-1
D gene: TRBD1
clone size: .

CDR3 protein: CASSPPGLTEAFF
CDR3 DNA: TGTGCCAGCAGTCCCCCGGGTTTGACTGAAGCTTTCTTT
J gene: TRBJ1-1
V gene: TRBV27
D gene: .
clone size: .

CDR3 protein: CSLSRGLMNTEAFF
CDR3 DNA: TGCAGCTTAAGCAGGGGATTGATGAACACTGAAGCTTTCTTT
J gene: TRBJ1-1
V gene: TRBV29-1
D gene: .
clone size: once

CDR3 protein: CASRAGTGGLYGYTF
CDR3 DNA: TGTGCCAGCAGGGCCGGGACAGGGGGCCTCTATGGCTACACCTTC
J gene: TRBJ1-2
V gene: TRBV2
D gene: TRBD1
clone size: .

CDR3 protein: CAISESTLGGYQPQHF
CDR3 DNA: TGTGCCATCAGTGAGTCGACTCTTGGGGGGTATCAGCCCCAGCATTTT
J gene: TRBJ1-5
V gene: TRBV10-3
D gene: .
clone size: few

CDR3 protein: CASSSLPGLAGDNEQFF
CDR3 DNA: TGTGCCAGCAGCTCGCTGCCCGGACTAGCGGGGGACAATGAGCAGTTCTTC
J gene: TRBJ2-1
V gene: TRBV7-8
D gene: TRBD2
clone size: .

CDR3 protein: CASSGGQGLWNSPLHF
CDR3 DNA: TGTGCCAGCAGTGGCGGACAGGGTCTTTGGAATTCACCCCTCCACTTT
J gene: TRBJ1-6
V gene: TRBV6-1
D gene: TRBD1
clone size: .

CDR3 protein: CAWSRTHMNTEAFF
CDR3 DNA: TGTGCCTGGAGTCGCACACATATGAACACTGAAGCTTTCTTT
J gene: TRBJ1-1
V gene: TRBV30
D gene: .
clone size: .

CDR3 protein: CASSTGQKETQYF
CDR3 DNA: TGCGCCAGCAGTACGGGACAGAAAGAGACCCAGTACTTC
J gene: TRBJ2-5
V gene: TRBV5-1
D gene: TRBD1
clone size: .